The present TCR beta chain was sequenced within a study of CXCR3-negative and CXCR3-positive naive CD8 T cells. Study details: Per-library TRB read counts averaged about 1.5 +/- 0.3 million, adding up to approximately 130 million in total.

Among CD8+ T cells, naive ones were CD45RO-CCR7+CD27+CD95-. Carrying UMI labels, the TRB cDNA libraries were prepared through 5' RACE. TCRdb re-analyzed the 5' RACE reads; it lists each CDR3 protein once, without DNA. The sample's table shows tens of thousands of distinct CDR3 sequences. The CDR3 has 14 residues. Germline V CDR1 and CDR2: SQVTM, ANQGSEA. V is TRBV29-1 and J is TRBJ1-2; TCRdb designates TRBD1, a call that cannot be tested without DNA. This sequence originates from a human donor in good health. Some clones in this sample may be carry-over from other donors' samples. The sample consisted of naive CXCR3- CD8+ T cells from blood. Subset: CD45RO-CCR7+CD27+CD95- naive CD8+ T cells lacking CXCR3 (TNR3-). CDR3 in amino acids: CSVDQTESEYGYTF.